This T cell receptor (beta chain) was observed in a study of cytomegalovirus exposure and HLA in healthy donors. The PCR ran on 60 Vbeta and 13 Jbeta primers. Produced via immunoSEQ multiplex PCR; TCRdb's table is partial and in-frame only. The sample has 85,000 to 130,000 clones, 60% to 80% seen once; the top ten hold roughly 2.8%. This clone has a handful of counts. Looked up from germline, CDR1 is SGHAT and CDR2 is FQNNGV. V shed 7 bases, J shed 0 bases, and the junction held 4 bases outside the gene matches. The CDR3 is 14 amino acids. J is TRBJ2-3 and V is TRBV11-2, with 7 nucleotides matching TRBD2. Sequencing was carried out using PBMCs. The source of this sequence is a female donor in good health and CMV-seronegative. The CDR3 nucleotides read TGTGCCAGCACCCTAGCGGCCAGCACAGATACGCAGTATTTT. Its translation: CASTLAASTDTQYF.